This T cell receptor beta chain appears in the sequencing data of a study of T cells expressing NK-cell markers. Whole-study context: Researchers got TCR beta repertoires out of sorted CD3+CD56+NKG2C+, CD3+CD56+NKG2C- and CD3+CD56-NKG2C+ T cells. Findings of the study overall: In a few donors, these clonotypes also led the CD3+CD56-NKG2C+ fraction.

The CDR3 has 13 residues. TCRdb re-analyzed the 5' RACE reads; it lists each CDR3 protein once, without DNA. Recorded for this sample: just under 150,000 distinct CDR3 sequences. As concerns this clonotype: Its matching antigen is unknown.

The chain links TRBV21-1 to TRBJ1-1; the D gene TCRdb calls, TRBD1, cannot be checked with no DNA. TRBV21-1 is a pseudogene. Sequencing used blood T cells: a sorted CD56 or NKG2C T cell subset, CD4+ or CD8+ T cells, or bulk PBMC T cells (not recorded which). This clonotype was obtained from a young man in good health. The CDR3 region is CASSTRQGLEAFF.